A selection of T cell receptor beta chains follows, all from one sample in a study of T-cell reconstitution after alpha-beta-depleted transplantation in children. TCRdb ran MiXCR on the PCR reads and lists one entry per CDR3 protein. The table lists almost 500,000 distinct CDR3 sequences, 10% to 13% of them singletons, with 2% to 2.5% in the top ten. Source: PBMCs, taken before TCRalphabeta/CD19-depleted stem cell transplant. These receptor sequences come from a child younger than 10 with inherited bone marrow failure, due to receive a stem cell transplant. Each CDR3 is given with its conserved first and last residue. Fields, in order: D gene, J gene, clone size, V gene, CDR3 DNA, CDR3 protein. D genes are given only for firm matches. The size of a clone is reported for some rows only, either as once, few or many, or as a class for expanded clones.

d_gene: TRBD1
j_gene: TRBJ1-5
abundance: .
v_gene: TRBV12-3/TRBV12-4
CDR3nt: TGTGCCAGCAGTAGAAGACAGGGGGACAATCAGCCCCAGCATTTT
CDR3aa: CASSRRQGDNQPQHF

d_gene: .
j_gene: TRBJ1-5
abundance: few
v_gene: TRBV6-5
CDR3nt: TGTGCCAGCAGTTACGACCCGTCCCTAAATCAGCCCCAGCATTTT
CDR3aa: CASSYDPSLNQPQHF

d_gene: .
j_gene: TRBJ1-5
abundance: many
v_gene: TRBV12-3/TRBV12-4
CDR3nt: TGTGCCACCCAGTTCGGCCGGCAGCCCCAGCATTTT
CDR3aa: CATQFGRQPQHF

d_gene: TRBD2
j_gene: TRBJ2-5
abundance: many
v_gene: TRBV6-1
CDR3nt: TGTGCCAGCAGCAAAGCGGGGCAAGAGACCCAGTACTTC
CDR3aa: CASSKAGQETQYF

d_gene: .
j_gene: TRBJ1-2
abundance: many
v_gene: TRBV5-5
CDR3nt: TGTGCCAGCAGCTTGGGGTGGGCAGCCAACTATGGCTACACCTTC
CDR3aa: CASSLGWAANYGYTF

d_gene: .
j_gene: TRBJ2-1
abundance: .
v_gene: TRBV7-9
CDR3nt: TGTGCCAGCAGCCTGGACCCCGGTGAGCAGTTCTTC
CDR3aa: CASSLDPGEQFF

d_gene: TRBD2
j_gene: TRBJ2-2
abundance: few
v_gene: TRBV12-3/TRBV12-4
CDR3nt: TGTGCCAGCAGTTCCCCGGGACTAGCGGGAGGGCCCGACGCCGGGGAGCTGTTTTTT
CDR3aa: CASSSPGLAGGPDAGELFF

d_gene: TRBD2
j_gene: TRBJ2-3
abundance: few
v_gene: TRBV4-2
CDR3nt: TGTGCCAGCAGCCCTACCAATTTTGGACTAGCGGGAGGGACAGATACGCAGTATTTT
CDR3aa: CASSPTNFGLAGGTDTQYF

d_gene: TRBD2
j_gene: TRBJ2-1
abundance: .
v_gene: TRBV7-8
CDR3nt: TGTGCCAGCAGCCCGGGACTAGAAAATGAGCAGTTCTTC
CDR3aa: CASSPGLENEQFF

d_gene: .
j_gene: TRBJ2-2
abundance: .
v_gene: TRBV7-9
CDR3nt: TGTGCCAGCAGTCCAGGGGCTACTACCGGGGAGCTGTTTTTT
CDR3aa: CASSPGATTGELFF

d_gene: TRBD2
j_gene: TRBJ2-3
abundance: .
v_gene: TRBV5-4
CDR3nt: TGTGCCAGCAGCTTGGAGCGGGAGGTGGATACGCAGTATTTT
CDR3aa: CASSLEREVDTQYF

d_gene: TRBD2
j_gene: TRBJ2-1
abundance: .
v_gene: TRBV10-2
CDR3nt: TGCGCCAGCAGTGAACCGGGACTAGCCCTGTTCTTC
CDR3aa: CASSEPGLALFF

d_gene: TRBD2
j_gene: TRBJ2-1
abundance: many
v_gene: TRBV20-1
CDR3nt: TGCAGTGCTAGAGGGGGGACTAGCGGGAGCTACAATGAGCAGTTCTTC
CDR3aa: CSARGGTSGSYNEQFF

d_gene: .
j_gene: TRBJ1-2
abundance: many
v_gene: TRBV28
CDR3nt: TGTGCCAGCAGTTTGACCGGGGCCTATAACTATGGCTACACCTTC
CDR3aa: CASSLTGAYNYGYTF

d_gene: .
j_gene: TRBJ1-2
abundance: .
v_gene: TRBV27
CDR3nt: TGTGCCAGCAGCAATGGGGGGGGCCTTGGCTACACCTTC
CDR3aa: CASSNGGGLGYTF

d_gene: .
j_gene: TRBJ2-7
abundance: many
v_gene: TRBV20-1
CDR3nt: TGCAGTGCTGAGGTGAGGATTAAATCCTACGAGCAGTACTTC
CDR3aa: CSAEVRIKSYEQYF

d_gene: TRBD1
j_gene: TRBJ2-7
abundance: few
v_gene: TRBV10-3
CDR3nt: TGTGCCATCAAGCGAGGGGGCCCGGATTTCTACGAGCAGTACTTC
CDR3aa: CAIKRGGPDFYEQYF

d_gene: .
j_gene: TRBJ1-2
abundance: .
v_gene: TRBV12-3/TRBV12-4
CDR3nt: TGTGCCAGCCGCACCTGGTTGGTAGGCTTAGGGGGCTACACCTTC
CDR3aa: CASRTWLVGLGGYTF

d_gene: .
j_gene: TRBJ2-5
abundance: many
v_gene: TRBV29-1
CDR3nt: TGCAGCGTTGGGGGCGGAGGGACCCTTAGGACCCAGTACTTC
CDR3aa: CSVGGGGTLRTQYF

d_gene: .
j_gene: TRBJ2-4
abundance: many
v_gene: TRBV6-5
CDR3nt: TGTGCCAGCAGTGTGGGGCACATTCAGTACTTC
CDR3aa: CASSVGHIQYF

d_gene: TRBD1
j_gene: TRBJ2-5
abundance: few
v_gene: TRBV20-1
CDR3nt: TGCAGTGCTAGCAGGGGGCCCCAACCTATCGAGACCCAGTACTTC
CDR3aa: CSASRGPQPIETQYF

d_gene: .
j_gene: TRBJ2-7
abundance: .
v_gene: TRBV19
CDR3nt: TGTGCCAGTAGTTGGGGATCCAGGGACGAGCAGTACTTC
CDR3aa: CASSWGSRDEQYF

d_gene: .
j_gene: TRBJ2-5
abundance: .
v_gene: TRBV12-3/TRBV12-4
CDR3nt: TGTGCCAGCAGTTTGGGTTTGGGGCGGCGAGGGGAGACCCAGTACTTC
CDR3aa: CASSLGLGRRGETQYF

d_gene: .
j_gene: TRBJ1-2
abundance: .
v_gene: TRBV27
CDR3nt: TGTGCCAGCGGGCACAGTAGGAACTATGGCTACACCTTC
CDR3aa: CASGHSRNYGYTF

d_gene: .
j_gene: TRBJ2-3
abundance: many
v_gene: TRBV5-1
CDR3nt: TGCGCCAGCAGCTTGTGGCGGGACAGCACAGATACGCAGTATTTT
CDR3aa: CASSLWRDSTDTQYF

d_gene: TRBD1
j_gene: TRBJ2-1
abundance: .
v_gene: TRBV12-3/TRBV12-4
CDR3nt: TGTACCAGCAGTACGATGACAGGGTATCTCTCATTGACCTACAATGAGCAGTTCTTC
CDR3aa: CTSSTMTGYLSLTYNEQFF

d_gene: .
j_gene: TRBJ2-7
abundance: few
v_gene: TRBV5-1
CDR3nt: TGCGCCAGCAGCCCCGGTGCAGGGGTCTCCTACGAGCAGTACTTC
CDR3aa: CASSPGAGVSYEQYF

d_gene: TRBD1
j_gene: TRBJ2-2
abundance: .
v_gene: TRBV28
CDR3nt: TGTGCCAGCAGTTCGTACAGGGGGCGTAAGCACACCGGGGAGCTGTTTTTT
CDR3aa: CASSSYRGRKHTGELFF

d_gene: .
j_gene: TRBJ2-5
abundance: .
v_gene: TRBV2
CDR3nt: TGTGCCAGCAGTGTACGGAGGGGAGAGACCCAGTACTTC
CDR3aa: CASSVRRGETQYF

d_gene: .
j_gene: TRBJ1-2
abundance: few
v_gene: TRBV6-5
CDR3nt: TGTGCCAGCAGTTACGCGATGTCGGAAGGCTACACCTTC
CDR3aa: CASSYAMSEGYTF

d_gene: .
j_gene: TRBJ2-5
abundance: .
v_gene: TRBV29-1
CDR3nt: TGCAGCGTCGGGAGGGGGCAGGGGAAAGAGACCCAGTACTTC
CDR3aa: CSVGRGQGKETQYF

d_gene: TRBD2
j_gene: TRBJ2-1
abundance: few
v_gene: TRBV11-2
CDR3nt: TGTGCCAGCAGCTTAGTAGGAGCGGGGTCCTACAATGAGCAGTTCTTC
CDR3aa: CASSLVGAGSYNEQFF

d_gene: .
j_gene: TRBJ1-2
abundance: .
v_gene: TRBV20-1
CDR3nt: TGCAGTGCTAGAGCCGCCCCTAACTATGGCTACACCTTC
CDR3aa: CSARAAPNYGYTF

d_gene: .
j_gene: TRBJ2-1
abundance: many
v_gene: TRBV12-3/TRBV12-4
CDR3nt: TGTGCCAGCAGCCCTAGGGAGCGGGCCTACAATGAGCAGTTCTTC
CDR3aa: CASSPRERAYNEQFF

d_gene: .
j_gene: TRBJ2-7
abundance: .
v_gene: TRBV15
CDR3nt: TGTGCCACCAGTAAGGACCCCTACGAGCAGTACTTC
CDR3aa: CATSKDPYEQYF

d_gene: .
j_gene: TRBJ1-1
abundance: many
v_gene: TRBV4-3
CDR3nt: TGCGCCAGCAGCCAAGATATAGGACCAGGGAACACTGAAGCTTTCTTT
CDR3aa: CASSQDIGPGNTEAFF

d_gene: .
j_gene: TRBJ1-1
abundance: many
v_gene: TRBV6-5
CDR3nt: TGTGCCAGCAGTTACAGTCGAGGTATCCCTGAAGCTTTCTTT
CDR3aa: CASSYSRGIPEAFF

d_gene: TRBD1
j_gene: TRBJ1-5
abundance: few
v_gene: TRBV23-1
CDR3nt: TGCGCCAGCAGTCAATCCGAGCAGGGGGCAGAGAATCAGCCCCAGCATTTT
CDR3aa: CASSQSEQGAENQPQHF

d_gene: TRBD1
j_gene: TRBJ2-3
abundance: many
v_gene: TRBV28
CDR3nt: TGTGCCAGCAGTTCGATCGGACAGGGCGTAGATACGCAGTATTTT
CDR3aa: CASSSIGQGVDTQYF

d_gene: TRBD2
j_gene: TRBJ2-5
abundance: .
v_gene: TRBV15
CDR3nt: TGTGCCACCAGCAGACTCTCTCCTGGGACTAGCATGGAGACCCAGTACTTC
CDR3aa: CATSRLSPGTSMETQYF

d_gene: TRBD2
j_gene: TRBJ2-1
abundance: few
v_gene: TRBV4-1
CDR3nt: TGCGCCAGCAGCTCCCTAGCGGGAGGCCCCGGGAATGAGCAGTTCTTC
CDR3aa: CASSSLAGGPGNEQFF

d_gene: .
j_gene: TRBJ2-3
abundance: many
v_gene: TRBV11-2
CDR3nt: TGTGCCAGCAGCTTAGATCAGGCAGGGGGGACAGATACGCAGTATTTT
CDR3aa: CASSLDQAGGTDTQYF